These 14 T cell receptor beta chains originate from one sample sequenced in a study of CD8+CD57+ T cells in acquired aplastic anemia. TCR beta VDJ and CDR3 were profiled, and genomic DNA was the template. TCRdb called the reads again in MiXCR, with one record for every CDR3 protein. The data contain around 200,000 distinct CDR3 sequences, approximately 52% of them singletons. Sequences were obtained from sorted CD4+, CD8+, or CD8+CD57+ T cells (not recorded which) from PBMCs. These receptors were obtained from a human donor in good health, serving as a control.

This clonotype has a single count. The chain couples TRBV29-1 to TRBJ1-2; no clear D gene. The CDR3 spans 13 residues. Germline V gene data show CDR1 as SQVTM and CDR2 as ANQGSEA. The V and J ends lost 4 bases and 2 bases respectively, with 11 bases between them. CDR3 region: CSVGSTENYGYTF. In DNA, the CDR3 is TGCAGCGTTGGATCGACGGAAAACTATGGCTACACCTTC.

The chain uses TRBV12-3 or TRBV12-4 and TRBJ2-7; possibly TRBD2 for D (6 bases). With 3 bases removed from V and 8 bases from J, the gap between germline ends came to 14 bases. This CDR3 is built from 13 residues. CDR3 region: CASSFGATSQQYF. CDR3 sequence (DNA): TGTGCCAGCAGTTTCGGGGCCACTAGCCAGCAGTACTTC.

The chain recombines TRBV12-3 or TRBV12-4 with TRBJ2-1; 9 nucleotides match TRBD2. CDR3 size: 15 residues. V dropped 5 bases and J dropped 6; count of bases not matched to a gene: 8. The CDR3 nucleotides are TGTGCCAGCAGTCCCAATAGCGGGGGCGTCAATGAGCAGTTCTTC. Translating it yields CASSPNSGGVNEQFF.

This chain uses TRBV20-1 with TRBJ2-5; D is possibly TRBD2 (5 bases). Germline values: CDR1 DFQATT, CDR2 SNEGSKA (reference sequence). The CDR3 consists of 14 residues. The V gene lost 6 bases and the J gene lost 3 bases, with 17 bases spanning the gap. For the CDR3, the DNA is TGCAGTGCCCTCCCCTCGGGGTACAAAGAGACCCAGTACTTC. This sequence encodes CSALPSGYKETQYF.

Notes on this clonotype: This may be a read error: a much more frequent sequence differs by one nucleotide. Here the CDR3 reads CASSKGRDSFAGELFF. The CDR3 bases are TGTGCCAGCAGTAAAGGCCGGGACAGTTTTGCCGGGGAGCTGTTTTTT. This chain joins TRBV4-2 and TRBJ2-2; 7 bases align to TRBD1. CDR1 is LGHNA and CDR2 is YNFKEQ in the germline V gene. The CDR3 contains 16 residues. With V trimmed by 6 bases and J by 6 bases, 13 bases remained unmatched.

The J gene is TRBJ2-5, the V gene TRBV2, with 8 bases lining up with TRBD2. V was pared by 7 bases and J by 1 base, with 5 bases of the junction left unmatched. The CDR3 totals 14 residues. CDR1 and CDR2 (germline): SNHLY, FYNNEI. The CDR3 protein is CASTAGTSQETQYF. The CDR3 DNA reads TGTGCCAGCACCGCCGGGACTAGCCAAGAGACCCAGTACTTC. Based on the CDR3 plus reference TRBV2 and TRBJ2-5, the full variable domain is EPEVTQTPSHQVTQMGQEVILRCVPISNHLYFYWYRQILGQKVEFLVSFYNNEISEKSEIFDDQFSVERPDGSNFTLKIRSTKLEDSAMYFCASTAGTSQETQYFGPGTRLLVL.

The chain is built from TRBV20-1 and TRBJ2-7; D gene ambiguous. From germline, CDR1 is DFQATT and CDR2 SNEGSKA (reference sequence). The CDR3 extends over 13 amino acids. Trimming pared 3 bases from V and 1 base from J, leaving 10 bases between. CDR3 protein: CSARTPGSYEQYF. The CDR3 DNA reads TGCAGTGCTAGGACCCCAGGATCCTACGAGCAGTACTTC.

This sequence joins TRBV24-1 and TRBJ1-2, with TRBD1 identical over 7 bases. The length of the CDR3 is 13 residues. V trimming: 11 bases; J trimming: 4 bases; junction bases outside the gene matches: 9. From germline, CDR1 is KGHDR and CDR2 SFDVKD. The CDR3 spells CAIPGQTIYGYTF. The CDR3 nucleotides read TGTGCCATTCCGGGACAGACGATCTATGGCTACACCTTC.

The genes are TRBV7-2 and TRBJ2-7; no clear D gene. V was cut by 5 bases and J by 4 bases, with 12 bases left in between. This CDR3 spans 13 amino acids. Germline CDR1 is SGHTA and CDR2 is FQGNSA. CDR3 region: CASSPRPTYEQYF. As DNA, the CDR3 is TGTGCCAGCAGCCCCCGCCCTACATACGAGCAGTACTTC.

This clonotype has just one count. CDR3 loop: CSVLGHSNTEAFF. The CDR3 nucleotides are TGCAGTGTCCTCGGACACTCGAACACTGAAGCTTTCTTT. The V and J genes are TRBV20-1 and TRBJ1-1; a possible D gene is TRBD1 (5 bases). The CDR3 is 13 residues long. CDR1 is DFQATT and CDR2 is SNEGSKA in the germline V gene (reference sequence). V was trimmed by 7 bases and J by 1 base, leaving 13 bases between them.

The chain links TRBV24-1 to TRBJ2-3; TRBD2 aligns across 7 bases. The J segment lost 11 bases and the V segment lost 5 bases, leaving 15 bases of the junction unmatched. CDR1 is KGHDR and CDR2 is SFDVKD in the germline V gene. This CDR3 region has 15 residues. CDR3 sequence reads: CATSVGGSSYNEQYF. The CDR3 DNA is TGTGCCACCAGTGTAGGCGGGAGCTCCTACAATGAGCAGTATTTT.

V is TRBV2 and J is TRBJ2-7, with TRBD1 as a possible D gene (6 bases). The length of the CDR3 is 14 residues. Germline CDR1 is SNHLY and CDR2 is FYNNEI. V was shortened by 1 base and J by 1 base, with 8 bases between the two germline ends. In nucleotides, the CDR3 is TGTGCCAGCAGTGAAGGGACAGCTTCCTACGAGCAGTACGTC. Its protein product is CASSEGTASYEQYV.

The genes are TRBV9 and TRBJ2-2; either TRBD1 or TRBD2 may supply D (6 bases each). The CDR3 runs to 14 residues. Germline-derived CDR1 and CDR2 are SGDLS and YYNGEE. V lost 0 bases and J 8 bases, leaving 11 bases between the germline ends. Here the CDR3 reads CASSVAAGTGELFF. CDR3 in DNA: TGTGCCAGCAGCGTAGCTGCGGGGACAGGGGAGCTGTTTTTT. Together with reference TRBV9 and TRBJ2-2, the CDR3 gives the full variable domain: DSGVTQTPKHLITATGQRVTLRCSPRSGDLSVYWYQQSLDQGLQFLIQYYNGEERAKGNILERFSAQQFPDLHSELNLSSLELGDSALYFCASSVAAGTGELFFGEGSRLTVL.

This clonotype has just a few counts. V is TRBV2 and J is TRBJ1-2, with TRBD1 identical over 7 bases. V was clipped by 6 bases and J by 0 bases; unmatched bases: 10. The length of the CDR3 is 16 residues. Germline V gene data show CDR1 as SNHLY and CDR2 as FYNNEI. The CDR3 sequence: CASSPNWDRANYGYTF. Written as DNA, the CDR3 is TGTGCCAGCAGCCCGAACTGGGACAGAGCTAACTATGGCTACACCTTC.